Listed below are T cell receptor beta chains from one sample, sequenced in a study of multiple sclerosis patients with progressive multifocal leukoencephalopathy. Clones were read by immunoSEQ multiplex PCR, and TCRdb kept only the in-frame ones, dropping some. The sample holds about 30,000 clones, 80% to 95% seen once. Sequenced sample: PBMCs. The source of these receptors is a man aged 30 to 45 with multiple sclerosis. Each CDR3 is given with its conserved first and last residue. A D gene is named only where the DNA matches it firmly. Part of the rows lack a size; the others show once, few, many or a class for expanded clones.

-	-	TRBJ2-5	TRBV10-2	TGCGCCAGCAGGGTCGGGCGAGGGCTTGAGACCCAGTACTTC	CASRVGRGLETQYF
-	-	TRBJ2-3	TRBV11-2	TGTGCCAGCAGCTTAGTCCGGGAACGGAGGAGCATGGGGGATACGCAGTATTTT	CASSLVRERRSMGDTQYF
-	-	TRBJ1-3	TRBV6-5	TGTGCCAGCAGTGCAGGAAACACCATATATTTT	CASSAGNTIYF
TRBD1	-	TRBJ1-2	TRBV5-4	TGTGCCAGCAGCCAGGGGGGAGCTAACTATGGCTACACCTTC	CASSQGGANYGYTF
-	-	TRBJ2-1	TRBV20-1	TGCAGTGCTAGGGTCCGAAATGAGCAGTTCTTC	CSARVRNEQFF
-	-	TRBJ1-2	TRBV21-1	TGTGCCAGCTTTATAAACAGGGGGATTAAATATGGCTACACCTTC	CASFINRGIKYGYTF
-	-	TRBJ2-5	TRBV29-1	TGCAGCGTTCCATTCCTGGGGGAGACCCAGTACTTC	CSVPFLGETQYF
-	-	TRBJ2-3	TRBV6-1	TGTGCCAGCAGTGAAAGAAGGGCAGAGACAGATACGCAGTATTTT	CASSERRAETDTQYF
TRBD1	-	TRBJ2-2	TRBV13	TGTGCCAGCAGCCAAGGACAGGTTTCTACGGACGGGGAGCTGTTTTTT	CASSQGQVSTDGELFF
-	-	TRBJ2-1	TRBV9	TGTGCCAGCAGCGTAGACAACGGGGCCGCCTACAATGAGCAGTTCTTC	CASSVDNGAAYNEQFF
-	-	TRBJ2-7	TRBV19	TGTGCCAGTAGTGTTACAGGGTTTTCCTCCTACGAGCAGTACTTC	CASSVTGFSSYEQYF
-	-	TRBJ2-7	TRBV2	TGTGCCAGCAGTGGTCTAGCGCCTTACGAGCAGTACTTC	CASSGLAPYEQYF
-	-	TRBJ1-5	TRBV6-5	TGTGCCAGCAGTGCACAGGGATATCAGCCCCAGCATTTT	CASSAQGYQPQHF
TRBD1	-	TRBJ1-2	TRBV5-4	TGTGCCAGCAGCTTGCCTAAGCAGGGGGCATATGGCTACACCTTC	CASSLPKQGAYGYTF
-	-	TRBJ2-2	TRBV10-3	TGTGCCATCAGCGGAGGAGGTCGTTCCGGGACACCGAACACCGGGGAGCTGTTTTTT	CAISGGGRSGTPNTGELFF
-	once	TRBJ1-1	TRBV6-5	TGTGCCAGCAGTTATTTGGGCAGGAACACTGAAGCTTTCTTT	CASSYLGRNTEAFF
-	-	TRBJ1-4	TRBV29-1	TGCAGCGGCGGGGACGTCGCAACTAATGAAAAACTGTTTTTT	CSGGDVATNEKLFF
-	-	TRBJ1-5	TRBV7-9	TGTGCCAGCAGCCGGAGCAATAGCAATCAGCCCCAGCATTTT	CASSRSNSNQPQHF
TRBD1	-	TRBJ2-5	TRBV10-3	TGTGCCATCACGCGCCGGGACAGGGGCCAAGAGACCCAGTACTTC	CAITRRDRGQETQYF
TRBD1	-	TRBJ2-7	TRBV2	TGTGCCCGCAGGGGGTGGGGGACACACGGTGAATGGGCAGTGGGCTCCTACGAGCAGTACTTC	CARRGWGTHGEWAVGSYEQYF
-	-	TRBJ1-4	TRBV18	TGTGCCAGCTCACCAGCCGGGGAAAAACTGTTTTTT	CASSPAGEKLFF
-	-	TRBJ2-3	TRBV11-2	TGTGCCAGCAGCTTAGTTGCTGGGAGTGATACGCAGTATTTT	CASSLVAGSDTQYF
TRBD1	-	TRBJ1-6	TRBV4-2	TGTGCCAGCAGTCGGACAGGGTGGAATTCACCCCTCCACTTT	CASSRTGWNSPLHF
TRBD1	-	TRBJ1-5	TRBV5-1	TGCGCCAGCAGCTTTAAGACAGGGCCACCCCCAAGTGAAAATAGCAATCAGCCCCAGCATTTT	CASSFKTGPPPSENSNQPQHF
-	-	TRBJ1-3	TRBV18	TGTGCCAGCTCACCTCAGACGTTAGGAAACACCATATATTTT	CASSPQTLGNTIYF
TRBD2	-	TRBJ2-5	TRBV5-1	TGCGCCAGCAGCTTGGGGCTAGCGGGAACTCAAGAGACCCAGTACTTC	CASSLGLAGTQETQYF
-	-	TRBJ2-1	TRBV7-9	TGTGCCAGCAGCTTAGTCTTAGGGGGACCAGAGCAGTTCTTC	CASSLVLGGPEQFF
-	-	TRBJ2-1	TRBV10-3	TGTGCCATCAGTGGAGGGCTTAGCGGCAGCAACTCCTACAATGAGCAGTTCTTC	CAISGGLSGSNSYNEQFF
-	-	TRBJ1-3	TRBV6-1	TGTGCCAGCAGTTTCCAGCCCGACTCTGGAAACACCATATATTTT	CASSFQPDSGNTIYF
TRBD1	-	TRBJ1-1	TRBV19	TGTGCCAGTAGTATAAAACAGGGGGGAAATCCGAGGAAGAACACTGAAGCTTTCTTT	CASSIKQGGNPRKNTEAFF
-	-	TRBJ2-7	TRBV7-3	TGTGCCAGCAGCTCCCGGGACGGCGAGCAGTACTTC	CASSSRDGEQYF
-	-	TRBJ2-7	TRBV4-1	TGCGCCAGCAGCCAAGAAATGGGTTTGACAGGACTAGCCTACGAGCAGTACTTC	CASSQEMGLTGLAYEQYF
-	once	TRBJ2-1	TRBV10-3	TGTGCCATCAGTGATTCGAGATCATACAATGAGCAGTTCTTC	CAISDSRSYNEQFF
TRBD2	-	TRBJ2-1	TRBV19	TGTGCCAGTAGTATAGTCGGCGGGAGGGGGAATGAGCAGTTCTTC	CASSIVGGRGNEQFF
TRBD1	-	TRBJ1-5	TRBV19	TGTGCCAGTAGTCCCCGGGACAGAAATCAGCCCCAGCATTTT	CASSPRDRNQPQHF
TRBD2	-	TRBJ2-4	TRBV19	TGTGCCAGTAAAACTAGCGGACACAAAAACATTCAGTACTTC	CASKTSGHKNIQYF
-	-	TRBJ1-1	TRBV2	TGTGCCAGCAGTGAAGCCTTCGTTAGCACTGAAGCTTTCTTT	CASSEAFVSTEAFF
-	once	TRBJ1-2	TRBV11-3	TGTGCCAGCAGCTCTTCGCGGGTCCACCGGGAGAACTATGGCTACACCTTC	CASSSSRVHRENYGYTF
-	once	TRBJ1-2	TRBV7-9	TGTGCCAGCAGCGACGCGGGACAAAGGAGTGGCTACACCTTC	CASSDAGQRSGYTF
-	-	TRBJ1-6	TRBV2	TGTGCCAGCAGTGAGATTCCGTATTCACCCCTCCACTTT	CASSEIPYSPLHF
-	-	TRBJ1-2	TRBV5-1	TGCGCCAGCAGCTTGGCCATCGACAGGTGGGATGGCTACACCTTC	CASSLAIDRWDGYTF
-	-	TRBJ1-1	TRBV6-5	TGTGCCAGCAGTTACTCTTCCGGGACTGTGAACACTGAAGCTTTCTTT	CASSYSSGTVNTEAFF
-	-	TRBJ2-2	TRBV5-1	TGCGCCAGCAGCGTCAACACCGGGGAGCTGTTTTTT	CASSVNTGELFF
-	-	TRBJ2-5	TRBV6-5	TGTGCCAGCAGTGCGGGACCGTACCAAGAGACCCAGTACTTC	CASSAGPYQETQYF
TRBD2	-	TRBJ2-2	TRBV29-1	TGCAGCTCACAGGACGGGGGGACCGGGGAGCTGTTTTTT	CSSQDGGTGELFF
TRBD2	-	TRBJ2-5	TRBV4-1	TGCGCCAGCAGCCCCGCCACCCTGGCTAGCGGACAAGAGACCCAGTACTTC	CASSPATLASGQETQYF
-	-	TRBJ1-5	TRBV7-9	TGTGCCAGCAGCTCAGGCCAGGCCCCGAATCAGCCCCAGCATTTT	CASSSGQAPNQPQHF
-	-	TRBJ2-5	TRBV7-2	TGTGCCAGCAGCTTACAAGAGACCCAGTACTTC	CASSLQETQYF
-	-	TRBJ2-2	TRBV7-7	TGTGCCAGCAGCCGGGGACGTACCGGGGAGCTGTTTTTT	CASSRGRTGELFF
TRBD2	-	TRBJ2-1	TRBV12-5	TGTGCTAGTGGTTTGGTATTGCAGCGGGAGTTCAACAATGAGCAGTTCTTC	CASGLVLQREFNNEQFF
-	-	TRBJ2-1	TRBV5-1	TGCGCCAGCAGCCCCATGCCACGGGGTGAGCAGTTCTTC	CASSPMPRGEQFF
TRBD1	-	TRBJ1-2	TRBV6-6	TGTGCCAGCAGTCGCCGGGACAGGGATGGCTACACCTTC	CASSRRDRDGYTF
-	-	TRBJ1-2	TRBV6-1	TGTGCCAGCAGTGATCCCCCGGCAGGGAACTATGGCTACACCTTC	CASSDPPAGNYGYTF